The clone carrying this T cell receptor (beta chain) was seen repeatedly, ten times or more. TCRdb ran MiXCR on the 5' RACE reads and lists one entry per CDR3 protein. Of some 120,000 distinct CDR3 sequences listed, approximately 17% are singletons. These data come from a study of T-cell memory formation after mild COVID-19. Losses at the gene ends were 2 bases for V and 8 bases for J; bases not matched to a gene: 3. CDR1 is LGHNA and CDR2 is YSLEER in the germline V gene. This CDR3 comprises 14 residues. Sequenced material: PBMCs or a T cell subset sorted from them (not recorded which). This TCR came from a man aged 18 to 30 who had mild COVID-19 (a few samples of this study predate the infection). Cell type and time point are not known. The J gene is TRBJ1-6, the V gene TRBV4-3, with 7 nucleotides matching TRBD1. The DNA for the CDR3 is TGCGCCAGCAGCCAATTTACAGGGGATTCACCCCTCCACTTT. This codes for CASSQFTGDSPLHF.